Sequencing of this T cell receptor beta chain was carried out in a study of cytomegalovirus exposure and HLA in healthy donors. Broader study findings: The investigators catalogued 150 to 200 TCR beta chains as cytomegalovirus-associated. The tendency of first-cohort TCR clusters to co-occur in the 120 validation repertoires was identified by a subsequent analysis.

V shed 6 bases and J shed 8 bases, with 19 bases lying between them. CDR3 length: 14 residues. Germline V gives CDR1 MRHNA, CDR2 SNTAGT. Donors were drawn from the approximately 130-subject validation cohort, separate from the roughly 700-subject first cohort. As to this clone: Its antigen is unidentified.

Some clones are missing from TCRdb's copy, which holds only in-frame ones; the method was immunoSEQ multiplex PCR. The data hold fewer than 75,000 clones, with 85% to 95% observed a single time. The chain joins TRBV6-4 to TRBJ1-2; TRBD1 might be the D (6 bases). This TCR derives from a man between 18 and 29 years old in good health and CMV-seronegative. The sample consisted of PBMCs. CDR3 sequence (DNA): TGTGCCAGCAGGGCAGGGGATCGTTCGCAAGGCTACACCTTC. Its translation: CASRAGDRSQGYTF.